Following are 25 T cell receptor beta chains from one sample sequenced in a study of technical replicates of blood from a handful of donors. Clones were sequenced by immunoSEQ multiplex PCR, and TCRdb holds only the in-frame ones, with some missing. Of about 100,000 clones in the sample, around 96% were seen once. Sequencing was carried out using T cells isolated from PBMCs. The receptors derive from a human donor in good health.

The chain has TRBV4-1 and TRBJ2-1, with D possibly matching TRBD1 (6 bases). V lost 2 bases, J lost 2 bases, and 19 bases lay in between. This CDR3 is 18 amino acids long. CDR1 is MGHRA and CDR2 is YSYEKL in the germline V gene. The CDR3 DNA sequence: TGCGCCAGCAGCCAAAAGGGCCCCGGGACAACCACCTACAATGAGCAGTTCTTC. It yields the protein CASSQKGPGTTTYNEQFF.

This CDR3 reads CAISEGTGFLDTF. The CDR3 region has the DNA TGTGCCATCAGTGAGGGGACAGGATTCTTGGACACCTTC. The chain recombines TRBV10-3 with TRBJ1-2; 8 positions agree with TRBD1. The CDR3 length is 13 residues. CDR1 and CDR2 (germline): ENHRY, SYGVKD. J was trimmed by 12 bases and V by 2 bases; bases with no gene match: 8.

The table lists this clone with a count of one. The V and J genes are TRBV4-2 and TRBJ1-2; D is unresolved. The CDR3 covers 18 residues. Between the trimmed V and J ends, which lost 0 bases and 6 bases, there was a span of 23 bases. Germline CDR1 and CDR2: LGHNA and YNFKEQ. The CDR3 nucleotides read TGTGCCAGCAGCCAAGATTTGGATTCCGGGAGGACTCGGGATGGCTACACCTTC. Translation: CASSQDLDSGRTRDGYTF.

The chain employs TRBV9 and TRBJ1-1, with unresolved D. Germline V lookup: CDR1 SGDLS, CDR2 YYNGEE. This CDR3 has 15 residues. Trimming took off 4 bases at V and 5 bases at J, with 18 bases between the two ends. CDR3 nucleotides: TGTGCCAGCAGCTCCCTCGGCTCTGGAGGGACTGAAGCTTTCTTT. It specifies CASSSLGSGGTEAFF.

The rearrangement links TRBV19 to TRBJ2-1; 7 nucleotides line up with TRBD1. This CDR3 has 17 residues. V dropped 5 bases and J dropped 0; count of bases not matched to a gene: 10. Per germline, CDR1 LNHDA and CDR2 SQIVND (reference sequence). CDR3 DNA: TGTGCCAGTAGTCTCCGCTCGGACAGGAGCTCCTACAATGAGCAGTTCTTC. This encodes CASSLRSDRSSYNEQFF.

The chain links TRBV29-1 to TRBJ2-3; TRBD2 matches at 8 bases. The germline V gene encodes CDR1 SQVTM and CDR2 ANQGSEA. With V trimmed by 7 bases and J by 6 bases, 6 bases remained unmatched. This CDR3 comprises 12 residues. CDR3 in DNA: TGCAGCGGAGAGCGGGGGTTGGATACGCAGTATTTT. It specifies CSGERGLDTQYF.

This rearrangement joins TRBV4-1 to TRBJ2-1, with D possibly being TRBD1 (6 bases). CDR1 is MGHRA, CDR2 YSYEKL, per germline. CDR3 length: 16 amino acids. The V end was cut by 0 bases, the J end by 2 bases, with 11 bases between. The CDR3 loop is CASSQDTGQPYNEQFF. The CDR3 coding sequence is TGCGCCAGCAGCCAAGATACCGGACAGCCCTACAATGAGCAGTTCTTC.

This clone was detected once. The chain uses TRBV5-1 and TRBJ1-1; D gene ambiguous. The CDR3 contains 15 residues. From germline, CDR1 is SGHRS and CDR2 YFSETQ. The ends were cut back, 0 bases at V and 4 bases at J, with 13 bases in the middle. CDR3 amino acids: CASSLEGLGGTEAFF. The CDR3, as DNA: TGCGCCAGCAGCTTGGAGGGCCTGGGAGGCACTGAAGCTTTCTTT.

The CDR3 spells CASYFQEDTEAFF. Written as DNA, the CDR3 is TGTGCCAGCTACTTTCAGGAAGACACTGAAGCTTTCTTT. The gene calls are TRBV18 and TRBJ1-1; the D is unclear. Germline V gene sequence: CDR1 KGHSH, CDR2 LQKENI. The germline V and J ends were trimmed by 7 bases and 3 bases, with 12 bases remaining between them. The CDR3 consists of 13 residues.

This chain joins TRBV6-1 and TRBJ2-7; maybe TRBD2 (5 bases). This CDR3 is 15 amino acids long. Per germline, CDR1 MNHNS and CDR2 SASEGT. V was cut by 6 bases and J by 2 bases, with 17 bases left in between. The chain's CDR3 is CASSDTGLPAYEQYF. CDR3 nucleotide sequence: TGTGCCAGCAGCGATACGGGATTACCAGCCTACGAGCAGTACTTC.

The chain uses TRBV7-2 and TRBJ1-2; 9 bases are a match to TRBD1. Per the germline V gene, CDR1 is SGHTA and CDR2 is FQGNSA. Trimming cost V 1 base and J 4 bases; bases outside gene matches: 13. This CDR3 contains 18 residues. The CDR3, as DNA: TGTGCCAGCAGCTTAGAGGGGGGACAGGGCTTAATTCTCTATGGCTACACCTTC. Its translation is CASSLEGGQGLILYGYTF.

This rearrangement joins TRBV29-1 to TRBJ1-1, with TRBD1 matching over 11 bases. CDR1 is SQVTM and CDR2 is ANQGSEA in the germline V gene. The CDR3 runs 17 residues. The V gene end was trimmed by 7 bases and the J gene end by 4 bases; junction bases not matched to a gene: 17. CDR3 sequence reads: CSASGQGDPNRGTEAFF. DNA for the CDR3: TGCAGCGCCTCGGGACAGGGGGACCCGAATAGGGGCACTGAAGCTTTCTTT.

V is TRBV18 and J is TRBJ1-1; D gene ambiguous. The CDR3 length is 14 residues. The V gene lost 2 bases and the J gene lost 8 bases, with 15 bases spanning the gap. The germline V gene has CDR1 KGHSH and CDR2 LQKENI. CDR3 sequence reads: CASSPESVGSEAFF. Here the CDR3 DNA reads TGTGCCAGCTCACCAGAGTCTGTCGGGAGCGAAGCTTTCTTT.

V is TRBV19 and J is TRBJ1-2; D remains ambiguous. Germline V gene data show CDR1 as LNHDA and CDR2 as SQIVND (reference sequence). Trimming stripped 1 base from V and 7 bases from J, with 13 bases between. This CDR3 contains 14 residues. Here the CDR3 reads CASSIAGSLSGYTF. The CDR3 DNA reads as TGTGCCAGTAGTATAGCCGGGAGTTTGAGTGGCTACACCTTC.

This clone was found once. The rearrangement joins TRBV10-1 to TRBJ2-2; perhaps TRBD1 as D (6 bases). Trimming removed 3 bases at V and 5 bases at J, with 7 bases between. Germline assignment: CDR1 WNHNN and CDR2 SYGVQD (reference sequence). The CDR3 is 13 amino acids. CDR3 nucleotides: TGCGCCAGCAGTGAACAGGGTACCGGGGAGCTGTTTTTT. It codes for CASSEQGTGELFF.

This clone came up once. The chain links TRBV7-9 to TRBJ1-1; 9 bases fit TRBD1. Trimming cost V 5 bases and J 8 bases; bases outside gene matches: 9. This CDR3 is built from 14 residues. CDR1 is SEHNR and CDR2 is FQNEAQ in the germline V gene (reference sequence). In DNA form, the CDR3 reads TGTGCCAGCAGCGACCCGGGACAGGGAGGGGAAGCTTTCTTT. It codes for CASSDPGQGGEAFF.

The chain couples TRBV6-5 to TRBJ2-1; TRBD2 aligns across 9 bases. Unmatched junction bases numbered 7, after V lost 0 bases and J lost 7 bases. The V gene's germline CDR1 is MNHEY and CDR2 SVGAGI. This CDR3 is 16 amino acids long. The CDR3 coding sequence is TGTGCCAGCAGTTACTCGGGGACTAGCCCTGGAAATGAGCAGTTCTTC. This encodes CASSYSGTSPGNEQFF.

The chain carries TRBV9 and TRBJ2-3; no definite D call. The CDR3 totals 13 residues. CDR1 and CDR2 (germline): SGDLS, YYNGEE. V shed 0 bases and J shed 3 bases, with 5 bases lying between them. DNA for the CDR3: TGTGCCAGCAGCGTAGACGAGACAGATACGCAGTATTTT. Translated, it gives CASSVDETDTQYF.

The chain uses TRBV19 and TRBJ2-3, with 8 bases matching TRBD1. Per germline, CDR1 LNHDA and CDR2 SQIVND (reference sequence). Losses at the gene ends were 7 bases for V and 0 bases for J; bases not matched to a gene: 3. This CDR3 comprises 14 residues. The CDR3 sequence: CASKTGASTDTQYF. The CDR3 DNA reads TGTGCCAGTAAGACAGGGGCCAGCACAGATACGCAGTATTTT. Variable domain in full (rest from reference TRBV19 and TRBJ2-3): DGGITQSPKYLFRKEGQNVTLSCEQNLNHDAMYWYRQDPGQGLRLIYYSQIVNDFQKGDIAEGYSVSREKKESFPLTVTSAQKNPTAFYLCASKTGASTDTQYFGPGTRLTVL.

The chain joins TRBV6-1 to TRBJ2-7; TRBD2 agrees at 15 bases. This CDR3 region has 19 residues. V lost 3 bases, J lost 7 bases, and 16 bases stayed unmatched. The germline V gene encodes CDR1 MNHNS and CDR2 SASEGT. The CDR3 DNA reads TGTGCCAGCAGTGACACTATAGGGACTAGCGGGGGGCTACGGGAAGAGCAGTACTTC. Its protein product is CASSDTIGTSGGLREEQYF.

The chain joins TRBV11-2 to TRBJ2-1; 8 bases are a match to TRBD2. V trimming: 5 bases; J trimming: 10 bases; junction bases outside the gene matches: 10. This CDR3 is built from 14 residues. Germline V gene lookup returns CDR1 SGHAT and CDR2 FQNNGV. Here the CDR3 DNA reads TGTGCCAGCAGCGCGGGACTAGACCCTACGGAGCAGTTCTTC. It encodes CASSAGLDPTEQFF.

The rearrangement links TRBV20-1 to TRBJ2-3; tentatively, D is TRBD2 (6 bases). There are 11 residues in the CDR3. CDR1 is DFQATT and CDR2 is SNEGSKA in the germline V gene (reference sequence). Trimming removed 3 bases from V and 5 bases from J, with 6 bases in between. The CDR3 reads CSARRGDTQYF. The CDR3 nucleotides are TGCAGTGCTAGGCGGGGAGATACGCAGTATTTT.

A single count supports this clone. The chain links TRBV29-1 to TRBJ2-7, with 7 nucleotides matching TRBD2. The CDR3 runs 14 residues. V was pared by 6 bases and J by 4 bases, with 12 bases of the junction left unmatched. From germline, CDR1 is SQVTM and CDR2 ANQGSEA. The chain's CDR3 is CSVGAASGSYEQYF. In DNA form, the CDR3 reads TGCAGCGTCGGCGCGGCTAGCGGTTCTTACGAGCAGTACTTC.

The V gene is TRBV4-1, the J gene TRBJ1-3; no clear D gene. CDR1 is MGHRA, CDR2 YSYEKL, per germline. The CDR3 consists of 15 residues. Trimming left V 1 base short and J 3 bases short, with 10 bases between. The DNA of the CDR3 is TGCGCCAGCAGCCAAGTAGGCGGCTTTGGAAACACCATATATTTT. This encodes CASSQVGGFGNTIYF.

V gene TRBV27 combines with J gene TRBJ1-6; D is unresolved. Per the germline V gene, CDR1 is MNHEY and CDR2 is SMNVEV (reference sequence). Trimming took 5 bases from V and 7 from J, leaving 18 bases between them. The CDR3 has 16 residues. As DNA, the CDR3 is TGTGCCAGCAGTCCATTAGACGGAGTAGCGAATTCACCCCTCCACTTT. Protein: CASSPLDGVANSPLHF.